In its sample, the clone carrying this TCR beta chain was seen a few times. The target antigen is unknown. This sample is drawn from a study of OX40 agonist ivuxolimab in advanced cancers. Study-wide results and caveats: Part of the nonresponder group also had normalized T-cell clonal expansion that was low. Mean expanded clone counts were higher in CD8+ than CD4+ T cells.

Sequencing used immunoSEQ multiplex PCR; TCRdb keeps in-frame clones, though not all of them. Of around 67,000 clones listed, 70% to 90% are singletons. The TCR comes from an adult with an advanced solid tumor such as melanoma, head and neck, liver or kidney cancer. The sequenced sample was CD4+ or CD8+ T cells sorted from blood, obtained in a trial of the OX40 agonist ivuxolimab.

The CDR3 here is CASSFLNTEAFF. The CDR3 bases are TGCGCCAGCAGCTTCTTGAACACTGAAGCTTTCTTT. The genes are TRBV5-1 and TRBJ1-1, with no clear D. CDR3 length equals 12 residues. V lost 2 bases, J lost 0 bases, and 2 bases lay in between. Germline values: CDR1 SGHRS, CDR2 YFSETQ.